This TCR beta chain was profiled in a study of blood T cell repertoires in COVID-19 (TCRdb year 2020). For context, the study as a whole: The collaborator samples originated in the United States, Italy and Spain and spanned the acute and convalescent phases of COVID-19. The dataset comprised deeply sampled blood TCRbeta repertoires from subjects exposed to, actively infected with, or recovered from COVID-19. The repertoires were made available in a free public database intended to serve as a resource for research on the immune response to SARS-CoV-2. Where available, HLA class I and class II types were obtained from metadata supplied by the sample provider rather than from assay-based typing. The sample metadata nearly always contained a de-identified subject ID, COVID-19 status, age in years and sex. The prospective study material was composed of cDNA or gDNA derived from T cells, B-cell-depleted T cells, or PBMCs. Samples were obtained from the ongoing ImmuneRACE study (first 160 participants) and from roughly 1,300 subjects provided by 6 global collaborators.

Participants in the prospective study were enrolled through a virtual design, were aged roughly 18 to 95 years, and lived in 24 United States geographic areas. In the prospective study, cohorts were assigned on the basis of participant-reported clinical history obtained from a screening survey and a study questionnaire. For ImmuneRACE Cohort 3, a participant was defined as recovered based on two consecutive negative NP/OP PCR tests, clearance by a healthcare professional, or resolution of symptoms. In the prospective study, mobile phlebotomists collected whole blood, serum and a nasopharyngeal or oropharyngeal swab from each participant. Participants in the prospective study had the option to provide additional blood draws and questionnaires over a roughly 2-month period. Prospective study blood samples were shipped either frozen or at room temperature before DNA extraction. The CDR3 starts with the cysteine, ends with the phenylalanine, and has 15 residues. Solely the CDR3 DNA is kept, with 45 bases framed from the first base. Clipping removes 0 bases from V and 7 bases from J, with 4 as the unmatched junction base count. The germline V gene gives CDR1 as SGDLS and CDR2 as YYNGEE.

TCRbeta CDR3 regions were amplified from genomic DNA by means of the immunoSEQ Assay, a bias-controlled multiplex PCR. From the authors' description of their analysis: The number of nucleated cells in each sample was estimated by amplification of reference gene primers within the assay. To quantify the absolute abundance of each unique TCRbeta CDR3 rearrangement, sequence reads were collapsed and filtered. For each sample, productive Simpson clonality was calculated by taking the square root of Simpson's diversity index across productive rearrangements. TCRdb obtained this table from immuneACCESS and retained in-frame rearrangements with V and J assigned. These tables miss some clones; where compared with another copy, unresolved V genes account for less than half of the shortfall, and the remainder is unexplained. Clone size and the V and J calls come from that table; the DNA yielded D and trimming. For this sample the table gives over 250,000 clones, of which about nine tenths were detected only once. The top ten clonotypes cover around 3% of the sample.

Here is what the overall study found, with its caveats: The amount of clinical and demographic metadata varied by source and participant and was provided uncurated.

About this clone: It has no known antigen specificity. It has no much larger one-base neighbor in the sample; base qualities were not kept.

This TCR was recovered from a woman aged 45-65 years who had recovered from COVID-19. The chain is encoded by TRBV9 joined to TRBJ1-6; TRBD1 matches 7 bases in the middle. The sequenced sample consisted of PBMCs or T cells enriched from blood (not recorded which). Read as DNA, the sequence is TGTGCCAGCAGCGTAGAGGGGGCAGGGAATTCACCCCTCCACTTT. Translated, it gives CASSVEGAGNSPLHF.